The clone carrying this TCR beta chain was counted ten times or more. Its specificity is unknown. The length of the CDR3 is 15 residues. V trimming: 4 bases; J trimming: 2 bases; junction bases outside the gene matches: 7. Germline V gene sequence: CDR1 LGHNA, CDR2 YNFKEQ. The time point was: blood at routine non-recurrence follow-up after resection. The sequenced material consisted of unsorted whole RNA from tumor, nontumor lung or frozen PBMC. TCRdb re-called the 5' RACE reads with MiXCR, one entry per CDR3 protein. The sample lists around 110,000 distinct CDR3 sequences; more than 10% were seen once. The source of the sample is a study of spatial heterogeneity in lung cancer. Study overall: Taken at a median of about 2 years after resection, follow-up PBMC samples underwent sequencing when available. A unique TCR and UMI combination showed up more than ten times in raw reads, on average. Notes on the study in general: Ubiquitous, expanded tumor-derived TCRs were more frequently observed in blood at resection than at follow-up.

This receptor was obtained from a male donor with early-stage non-small cell lung cancer. The J gene is TRBJ2-7, the V gene TRBV4-2, with 8 bases fitting TRBD1. The sample in question was PBMCs, obtained at follow-up. The CDR3 here is CASSRLGDRPYEQYF. The CDR3 nucleotides read TGTGCCAGCAGCCGTCTGGGGGACAGGCCCTACGAGCAGTACTTC.